This T cell receptor (beta chain) came from a study of a mutant IDH1 vaccine in newly diagnosed glioma. Study overall: Commencement of vaccination occurred 4-6 weeks following radiotherapy alone, or concurrently with temozolomide cycles. Before enrollment, patients got radiotherapy alone, temozolomide alone, or mostly the combination. Findings and limits, study-wide: The vaccine induced immune responses, and these occurred in about 95% of patients.

Trimming removed 1 base at V and 1 base at J, with 10 bases between. Per germline, CDR1 MGHRA and CDR2 YSYEKL. The CDR3 loop spans 15 amino acids. This clone has more than one count but fewer than ten. As yet, its antigen is unknown. Documented time point: week 23, last vaccination. One vaccine dose held 300 ug of mutant IDH1 20-mer peptide and came with topical imiquimod. The assay was immunoSEQ multiplex PCR, and TCRdb's table has in-frame clones only and misses some. The sample has around 28,000 clones, around 84% seen once. This clonotype was obtained from a woman aged 25 to 39 with glioma. The source material was PBMCs, sampled from a glioma patient whose treatment included an IDH1 peptide vaccine. This rearrangement joins TRBV4-1 to TRBJ1-1; perhaps TRBD1 as D (6 bases). CDR3 loop: CASSQALGQNTEAFF. As DNA, the CDR3 is TGCGCCAGCAGCCAAGCGCTGGGACAGAACACTGAAGCTTTCTTT.